Each of the 11 T cell receptor beta chains below was sequenced from the same sample in a study of blood T cell repertoires in COVID-19. The data were produced by immunoSEQ multiplex PCR, yet TCRdb's version contains in-frame clones alone and is incomplete. In the table there are 60,000 to 90,000 clones, about 70% of which are singletons. The source material was peripheral blood. These receptors originate from a man in his sixties with acute or convalescent COVID-19.

The chain couples TRBV7-8 to TRBJ2-1; no definite D call. This CDR3 is 12 amino acids long. Trimming took 5 bases from V and 3 from J, leaving 5 bases between them. Germline CDR1 and CDR2: SGHVS and FQNEAQ. CDR3 coding DNA: TGTGCCAGCAGCAATATCTACAATGAGCAGTTCTTC. Translation: CASSNIYNEQFF.

This clone was recorded once. This chain connects TRBV6-6 to TRBJ1-5; D is possibly TRBD1 (6 bases). The CDR3 length is 12 residues. The V gene's germline CDR1 is MNHNY and CDR2 SVGAGI (reference sequence). CDR3 region: CASRQGNQPQHF. In nucleotides, the CDR3 is TGTGCTTCCAGACAGGGCAATCAGCCCCAGCATTTT.

The V and J genes are TRBV9 and TRBJ1-1; D unresolved. Germline lookup yields CDR1 SGDLS and CDR2 YYNGEE. The V end was cut by 3 bases, the J end by 7 bases, with 19 bases between. The CDR3 extends over 15 amino acids. The CDR3 bases are TGTGCCAGCAGCGACTCAAAAACCCGGGGAAGTGAAGCTTTCTTT. It encodes CASSDSKTRGSEAFF.

The V gene is TRBV7-3, the J gene TRBJ2-1, with TRBD2 identical over 9 bases. Germline V lookup: CDR1 SGHTA, CDR2 FQGTGA. V was pared by 2 bases and J by 9 bases, with 2 bases of the junction left unmatched. This CDR3 region has 13 residues. For the CDR3, the DNA is TGTGCCAGCAGCTTAGGGACTAGCTTTGAGCAGTTCTTC. Its translation: CASSLGTSFEQFF.

The genes are TRBV3-1 (or the pseudogene TRBV3-2) and TRBJ1-2, with D hard to call. V lost 4 bases and J lost 4, with 16 bases in between. The CDR3 contains 15 residues. Germline CDR1 reads LGHDT; CDR2 reads YNNKEL (reference sequence). CDR3 protein: CASSPRGDILYGYTF. The CDR3 DNA reads as TGTGCCAGCAGCCCCCGGGGAGACATCCTCTATGGCTACACCTTC.

This sequence joins TRBV19 and TRBJ2-3; D uncertain. V lost 3 bases and J lost 2, with 18 bases in between. CDR3 length: 17 residues. The V gene's germline CDR1 is LNHDA and CDR2 SQIVND (reference sequence). CDR3 sequence reads: CASSMGLLLRDTDTQYF. CDR3 nucleotides: TGTGCCAGTAGTATGGGCCTCCTCCTGAGAGACACAGATACGCAGTATTTT.

The V call is TRBV4-1, the J call TRBJ1-3; 7 positions agree with TRBD1. Germline V gene sequence: CDR1 MGHRA, CDR2 YSYEKL. The CDR3 contains 15 residues. After removal of 2 bases from V and 4 bases from J, the junction contained 5 bases not matched to a gene. CDR3 region: CASSQRQGEGNTIYF. CDR3 nucleotide sequence: TGCGCCAGCAGCCAACGGCAGGGGGAAGGAAACACCATATATTTT.

A remark on this clone: Sequence at one end of the junction differs from germline and may be a read error. The V gene is TRBV4-2, the J gene TRBJ1-2, with TRBD1 identical over 10 bases. Germline CDR1 LGHNA, CDR2 YNFKEQ. This CDR3 spans 15 amino acids. The CDR3 DNA reads TGTGCCAGCAGCAAAGACAGGGGGCAAGGCTATGGCTACACCTTC. Encoded protein: CASSKDRGQGYGYTF.

V and J are TRBV10-1 and TRBJ2-1, with a weak D call TRBD2 (5 bases). This CDR3 is built from 13 residues. The V gene's germline CDR1 is WNHNN and CDR2 SYGVQD (reference sequence). Between the trimmed V and J ends, which lost 6 bases and 10 bases, there was a span of 16 bases. CDR3 bases: TGCGCCAGCAGCCTAGAAGAGGGAGCGGAGCAGTTCTTC. It yields the protein CASSLEEGAEQFF.

This clone occurred once. The chain is built from TRBV30 and TRBJ2-5; the match to TRBD1 covers 7 bases. The germline V gene has CDR1 GTSNPN and CDR2 SVGIG (reference sequence). After removal of 1 base from V and 3 bases from J, the junction contained 5 bases not matched to a gene. CDR3 size: 14 residues. CDR3 DNA: TGTGCCTGGAGTGCTACCGGGACAGAAGAGACCCAGTACTTC. Translated, it gives CAWSATGTEETQYF. The full variable domain, in which reference TRBV30 and TRBJ2-5 provide the parts outside the CDR3, is SQTIHQWPATLVQPVGSPLSLECTVEGTSNPNLYWYRQAAGRGLQLLFYSVGIGQISSEVPQNLSASRPQDRQFILSSKKLLLSDSGFYLCAWSATGTEETQYFGPGTRLLVL.

Here the CDR3 DNA reads TGCGCCAGCAGCTTGGAAGCAGGGCTGGTAGCTTTCTTT. Its protein product is CASSLEAGLVAFF. The chain carries TRBV5-1 and TRBJ1-1; the D gene is possibly TRBD1 (5 bases). Trimming left V 0 bases short and J 10 bases short, with 13 bases between. The V gene's germline CDR1 is SGHRS and CDR2 YFSETQ. The CDR3 has 13 residues.